A selection of T cell receptor beta chains follows, all from one sample in a study of CD8+CD57+ T cells in acquired aplastic anemia. TCRdb called the reads again in MiXCR, with one record for every CDR3 protein. The repertoire holds 150,000 to 200,000 distinct CDR3 sequences, with less than 60% as singletons. Sample: sorted CD4+, CD8+, or CD8+CD57+ T cells (not recorded which) from PBMCs. The source of these receptors is a human donor with aplastic anemia. CDR3s include the opening cysteine and the closing phenylalanine or tryptophan. Fields, in order: V gene, clone size, J gene, D gene, CDR3 DNA, CDR3 protein. The D gene is left open where the match is weak. Size is omitted from some rows. Given values are once, few, many or a class for expanded clones.

TRBV20-1	.	TRBJ2-3	.	TGCAGGGGGGCCACAGATACGCAGTATTTT	CRGATDTQYF
TRBV5-8	many	TRBJ1-1	.	TGTGCCAGCAGCTTGGAATGGTATGCCGGGGGGCAAGCTTTCTTT	CASSLEWYAGGQAFF
TRBV24-1	.	TRBJ1-1	TRBD1	TGTGCCACCAGTCCACGTACAGGGGACATGAACACTGAAGCTTTCTTT	CATSPRTGDMNTEAFF
TRBV12-3/TRBV12-4	many	TRBJ1-6	TRBD1	TGTGCCAGCAGGATACAGGGGAGAAATTCACCCCTCCACTTT	CASRIQGRNSPLHF
TRBV14	.	TRBJ2-7	.	TGTGCCAGCAGCCGACGGACAAGTTCCTACGAGCAGTACTTC	CASSRRTSSYEQYF
TRBV24-1	.	TRBJ2-5	.	TGTGCCACCAGTGATCAAGGGGCTCGGGAGACCCAGTACTTC	CATSDQGARETQYF
TRBV19	many	TRBJ2-5	TRBD2	TGTGCCAGTAATCGGCTTGGAGCGGGGGAAGAGACCCAGTACTTC	CASNRLGAGEETQYF
TRBV20-1	many	TRBJ2-3	TRBD2	TGCAGTGCTAGAGGCCCCGGGACTAGCGGGAGACCAGATACGCAGTATTTT	CSARGPGTSGRPDTQYF
TRBV11-2	once	TRBJ2-7	TRBD1	TGTGCCAGCAGACCAGGGACAGGGGACTACGAGCAGTACTTC	CASRPGTGDYEQYF
TRBV5-1	many	TRBJ2-2	.	TGCGCCAGCAGCTTAACAGGGTCCGGGGAGCTGTTTTTT	CASSLTGSGELFF
TRBV5-1	many	TRBJ1-2	TRBD1	TGCGCCAGCAGCGAGGGGACAGCTAACTATGGCTACACCTTC	CASSEGTANYGYTF
TRBV5-1	.	TRBJ2-3	.	TGCGCCAGCAGCTTCGGCACAGATACGCAGTATTTT	CASSFGTDTQYF
TRBV20-1	.	TRBJ2-7	TRBD1	TGCAGTGCTAGAGACTACGGACAGGGCTACGAGCAGTACTTC	CSARDYGQGYEQYF
TRBV2	many	TRBJ2-3	TRBD1	TGTGCCAGACAGGACAGGGTGGGCACAGATACGCAGTATTTT	CARQDRVGTDTQYF
TRBV4-1	.	TRBJ1-1	.	TGCGCCAGCAGCTACACCGGGACAACCTTACTCTTT	CASSYTGTTLLF
TRBV15	.	TRBJ1-5	TRBD1	TGTGCCATCAGCGGGACAGGGAGAAAACAGCCCCAGCATTTT	CAISGTGRKQPQHF
TRBV29-1	many	TRBJ1-4	.	TGCAGCGTTGGTAGAGGGGCCTCCGGTAATGAAAAACTGTTTTTT	CSVGRGASGNEKLFF
TRBV4-1	few	TRBJ1-6	.	TGCGCCAGCAGCCAGGGGGGGTCACCCCTCCACTTT	CASSQGGSPLHF
TRBV19	.	TRBJ2-7	TRBD1	TGTGCCAGTAGTATGACAGGGTCGGGCGAGCAGTACTTC	CASSMTGSGEQYF
TRBV2	once	TRBJ2-7	.	TGTGCCAGCAGTGAGTTCCCCTACGAGCAGCACTTC	CASSEFPYEQHF
TRBV7-2	many	TRBJ2-5	.	TGTGCCAGCAGCTCCATGCATCAAGAGACCCAGTACTTC	CASSSMHQETQYF
TRBV5-1	many	TRBJ1-6	.	TGCGCCAGCACCAGGGATAATTCACCCCTCCACTTT	CASTRDNSPLHF
TRBV20-1	many	TRBJ2-7	.	TGCAGTGCTAGGGGGCCCAGGGTATACGAGCAGTACTTC	CSARGPRVYEQYF
TRBV10-3	once	TRBJ1-2	TRBD1	TGTGCCATCAGTGGAGCGGCAGGGGGAGGCTACACCTTC	CAISGAAGGGYTF
TRBV14	.	TRBJ2-5	.	TGTGCCAGCAGCCAAGGCAATCGGGGTTCTCAAGAGACCCAGTACTTC	CASSQGNRGSQETQYF
TRBV2	.	TRBJ2-5	.	TGTGCCTGCACGGGAAGTCCACAAGAGACCCAGTACTTC	CACTGSPQETQYF
TRBV7-9	many	TRBJ1-1	.	TGTGCCAGCAGCGAAAGGTGGGGGAACACTGAAGCTTTCTTT	CASSERWGNTEAFF